A selection of T cell receptor beta chains follows, all from one sample in a study of T cells in tuberculosis. Sequencing used immunoSEQ multiplex PCR; TCRdb keeps in-frame clones, though not all of them. The sample shows 50,000 or so clones, roughly 86% of them seen only once. Sequences were obtained from CD1b-GMM tetramer-negative cells sorted from PBMCs. The receptors shown here come from an adult woman with latent tuberculosis. Both conserved end residues are part of each CDR3. D genes are given only for firm matches. Not all rows give a size; the values are once, few, many and, for expanded clones, a class.

TRBV15	TRBJ2-7	-	TRBD2	CATSREGLGGLEQYF	TGTGCCACCAGCAGAGAGGGACTAGGGGGTCTCGAGCAGTACTTC
TRBV12-5	TRBJ2-7	medium-sized	TRBD2	CASGWEGSEQYF	TGTGCTAGTGGATGGGAGGGTAGCGAGCAGTACTTC
TRBV27	TRBJ2-4	-	-	CASSFGGGMSIQYF	TGTGCCAGCAGTTTCGGGGGAGGCATGAGCATTCAGTACTTC
TRBV6-1	TRBJ1-4	-	TRBD1	CASSGSGGYGEKLFF	TGTGCCAGCAGTGGGTCAGGGGGCTATGGTGAAAAACTGTTTTTT
TRBV5-4	TRBJ2-7	-	-	CASSLADEQYF	TGTGCCAGCAGCTTGGCCGACGAGCAGTACTTC
TRBV7-9	TRBJ1-1	-	-	CASSVRDMNTEAFF	TGTGCCAGCAGCGTCAGGGACATGAACACTGAAGCTTTCTTT
TRBV6-4	TRBJ1-1	few	TRBD1	CASSVDRESTEAFF	TGTGCCAGCAGTGTGGACAGGGAGAGCACTGAAGCTTTCTTT
TRBV19	TRBJ1-5	-	-	CASSTGKWMKSNQPQHF	TGTGCCAGTAGTACGGGGAAATGGATGAAGAGCAATCAGCCCCAGCATTTT
TRBV30	TRBJ1-3	-	-	CAWTQAGIRGNTIYF	TGTGCCTGGACCCAAGCGGGCATTCGGGGAAACACCATATATTTT
TRBV14	TRBJ2-3	-	-	CASSQGASRMTDTQYF	TGTGCCAGCAGCCAAGGGGCGAGTAGGATGACAGATACGCAGTATTTT
TRBV7-2	TRBJ1-6	-	-	CASSLNSPLHF	TGTGCCAGCAGCCTGAATTCACCCCTCCACTTT
TRBV25-1	TRBJ1-1	-	-	CASSLAGRGTEAFF	TGTGCCAGCAGTTTAGCGGGCAGGGGCACTGAAGCTTTCTTT
TRBV5-4	TRBJ1-6	once	-	CASSIYGQNNSPLHF	TGTGCCAGCAGCATATACGGACAAAATAATTCACCCCTCCACTTT
TRBV4-3	TRBJ2-1	-	TRBD1	CASSQDRKTGDYNEQFF	TGCGCCAGCAGCCAAGACCGAAAGACAGGGGATTACAATGAGCAGTTCTTC
TRBV6-6	TRBJ2-7	-	TRBD2	CASSPTSREQYF	TGTGCCAGCAGTCCGACTAGCCGCGAGCAGTACTTC
TRBV5-1	TRBJ2-3	-	TRBD2	CASSPSGLAGGEGDTQYF	TGCGCCAGCAGCCCCTCGGGACTAGCGGGGGGGGAGGGAGATACGCAGTATTTT
TRBV2	TRBJ1-2	-	-	CASSDGDTNYGYTF	TGTGCCAGCAGTGACGGGGACACCAACTATGGCTACACCTTC
TRBV19	TRBJ1-2	few	TRBD1	CASSIVQTGGMGGYTF	TGTGCCAGTAGTATAGTTCAGACAGGGGGCATGGGTGGCTACACCTTC
TRBV28	TRBJ2-7	-	TRBD2	CASSQAGIFPYEQYF	TGTGCCAGCAGCCAAGCGGGAATTTTCCCCTACGAGCAGTACTTC
TRBV10-2	TRBJ1-6	-	TRBD1	CASSNQGVNSPLHF	TGCGCCAGCAGTAACCAGGGGGTTAATTCACCCCTCCACTTT
TRBV18	TRBJ1-5	-	-	CASSYTGLMNQPQHF	TGTGCCAGCTCTTACACAGGGCTGATGAATCAGCCCCAGCATTTT
TRBV30	TRBJ1-2	once	-	CAWSAGHQNGYTF	TGTGCCTGGAGTGCGGGACACCAAAATGGCTACACCTTC
TRBV2	TRBJ2-7	-	-	CASKVSGEQYF	TGTGCCAGTAAAGTTAGTGGCGAGCAGTACTTC
TRBV10-3	TRBJ1-6	-	-	CAIRTGDNSPLHF	TGTGCCATCAGAACGGGGGATAATTCACCCCTCCACTTT
TRBV19	TRBJ2-7	once	TRBD2	CASSRPGLAVREQYF	TGTGCCAGTAGTCGACCGGGACTAGCGGTCCGGGAGCAGTACTTC
TRBV2	TRBJ2-6	-	-	CASSTSGGFLMGANVLTF	TGTGCCAGCAGTACCAGTGGAGGGTTTTTGATGGGGGCCAACGTCCTGACTTTC
TRBV6-1	TRBJ2-1	-	-	CASSGRQNNEQFF	TGTGCCAGCAGTGGCAGACAGAACAATGAGCAGTTCTTC
TRBV29-1	TRBJ2-2	-	TRBD2	CSARRGGTGELFF	TGCAGCGCGCGCCGGGGGGGCACCGGGGAGCTGTTTTTT
TRBV6-6	TRBJ2-2	-	-	CATASGLDTGELFF	TGTGCCACCGCATCCGGGTTGGACACCGGGGAGCTGTTTTTT
TRBV25-1	TRBJ1-2	-	-	CASSVAGGAPDYGYTF	TGTGCCAGCAGTGTTGCCGGCGGAGCGCCCGACTATGGCTACACCTTC
TRBV28	TRBJ2-7	-	-	CASSLRSGSYEQYF	TGTGCCAGCAGTTTACGTTCGGGATCCTACGAGCAGTACTTC
TRBV6-6	TRBJ2-3	-	TRBD2	CASTVRKLAEYTQYF	TGTGCCAGCACAGTTAGAAAACTAGCGGAATATACGCAGTATTTT